These T cell receptor beta chains were read from a single sample in a study of blood T cell repertoires in COVID-19. Repertoires were generated with immunoSEQ multiplex PCR, while TCRdb's copy carries only in-frame clones and drops some. The data contain about 130,000 clones, roughly 80% of them singletons. The sequencing input was peripheral blood. The receptors derive from a woman between 50 and 59 years old with acute or convalescent COVID-19. CDR3s include the opening cysteine and the closing phenylalanine or tryptophan. A D gene is named only where the DNA matches it firmly. A clone size is listed for some rows: how often the clone was seen (once, few, many), or a class if it is expanded.

size: NA; D: TRBD1; V: TRBV5-1; length: 16; J: TRBJ2-3; CDR3: CASEPTPGQGTDTQYF; DNA: TGCGCCAGCGAGCCAACCCCGGGACAGGGGACAGATACGCAGTATTTT
size: NA; D: TRBD1; V: TRBV29-1; length: 13; J: TRBJ2-7; CDR3: CSVSGTGNSEQYF; DNA: TGCAGCGTTTCCGGGACAGGGAATTCCGAGCAGTACTTC
size: once; D: TRBD1; V: TRBV5-1; length: 14; J: TRBJ2-7; CDR3: CASGRQGAIDEQYF; DNA: TGCGCCAGCGGCCGACAGGGGGCTATAGACGAGCAGTACTTC
size: NA; D: NA; V: TRBV6-5; length: 16; J: TRBJ1-3; CDR3: CASSYTVGASGNTIYF; DNA: TGTGCCAGCAGTTATACGGTGGGGGCCTCTGGAAACACCATATATTTT
size: NA; D: NA; V: TRBV18; length: 17; J: TRBJ2-4; CDR3: CASSPGGLRGAKNIQYF; DNA: TGTGCCAGCTCTCCGGGGGGCCTCCGAGGGGCCAAAAACATTCAGTACTTC
size: NA; D: TRBD1; V: TRBV18; length: 14; J: TRBJ2-4; CDR3: CASSPGQGENIQYF; DNA: TGTGCCAGCTCTCCGGGACAGGGGGAAAACATTCAGTACTTC
size: NA; D: NA; V: TRBV7-9; length: 17; J: TRBJ1-6; CDR3: CASSSGGSSSYNSPLHF; DNA: TGTGCCAGCAGCTCGGGAGGGAGTAGCTCCTATAATTCACCCCTCCACTTT
size: NA; D: TRBD1; V: TRBV18; length: 15; J: TRBJ2-1; CDR3: CASSPEGASYNEQFF; DNA: TGTGCCAGCTCACCTGAGGGGGCATCCTACAATGAGCAGTTCTTC
size: few; D: NA; V: TRBV4-1; length: 14; J: TRBJ1-2; CDR3: CASSQVLRGYGYTF; DNA: TGCGCCAGCAGCCAAGTTTTAAGGGGATATGGCTACACCTTC
size: NA; D: NA; V: TRBV7-3; length: 14; J: TRBJ2-1; CDR3: CASSVQGPYNEQFF; DNA: TGTGCCAGCAGCGTCCAGGGCCCCTACAATGAGCAGTTCTTC
size: NA; D: NA; V: TRBV9; length: 15; J: TRBJ1-5; CDR3: CASSVGGGNNQPQHF; DNA: TGTGCCAGCAGCGTAGGGGGGGGAAACAATCAGCCCCAGCATTTT
size: NA; D: NA; V: TRBV15; length: 15; J: TRBJ1-2; CDR3: CATSTSQGRDYGYTF; DNA: TGTGCCACCAGCACCTCTCAGGGGCGGGACTATGGCTACACCTTC
size: NA; D: NA; V: TRBV18; length: 13; J: TRBJ1-1; CDR3: CASSRPGVDEAFF; DNA: TGTGCCAGCTCACGTCCGGGGGTGGACGAAGCTTTCTTT
size: NA; D: NA; V: TRBV2; length: 15; J: TRBJ1-4; CDR3: CASSEGGMSVEKLFF; DNA: TGTGCCAGCAGTGAAGGGGGCATGTCGGTTGAAAAACTGTTTTTT
size: once; D: TRBD1; V: TRBV5-1; length: 18; J: TRBJ2-2; CDR3: CASSSRGFWLGDTGELFF; DNA: TGCGCCAGCAGCTCCAGGGGGTTTTGGCTAGGTGACACCGGGGAGCTGTTTTTT
size: NA; D: TRBD1; V: TRBV29-1; length: 14; J: TRBJ2-7; CDR3: CSAKDRGQIYEQYF; DNA: TGCAGCGCCAAAGACAGGGGGCAGATATACGAGCAGTACTTC
size: NA; D: NA; V: TRBV20-1; length: 11; J: TRBJ1-2; CDR3: CSARSLNGYTF; DNA: TGCAGTGCTAGATCCCTTAATGGCTACACCTTC
size: NA; D: TRBD1; V: TRBV23-1; length: 15; J: TRBJ1-5; CDR3: CASSYDNRGDQPQHF; DNA: TGCGCCAGCAGTTACGATAACAGGGGGGATCAGCCCCAGCATTTT
size: NA; D: NA; V: TRBV7-8; length: 12; J: TRBJ1-2; CDR3: CASSFSGDGYTF; DNA: TGTGCCAGCAGCTTTTCAGGGGATGGCTACACCTTC
size: NA; D: NA; V: TRBV7-2; length: 15; J: TRBJ1-6; CDR3: CASSLDRTPDSPLHF; DNA: TGTGCCAGCAGCTTAGACAGGACCCCAGATTCACCCCTCCACTTT
size: NA; D: TRBD2; V: TRBV6-5; length: 16; J: TRBJ2-1; CDR3: CASSFRGGSSYNEQFF; DNA: TGTGCCAGCAGTTTCCGGGGGGGGAGCTCCTACAATGAGCAGTTCTTC
size: many; D: TRBD1; V: TRBV2; length: 13; J: TRBJ2-7; CDR3: CASRRQGTYEQYF; DNA: TGTGCCAGCCGTCGACAGGGGACTTACGAGCAGTACTTC